This T cell receptor (beta chain) derives from a study of T cell repertoires in cytomegalovirus infection. Whole-study context: Through public TCR beta signatures, both CMV infection and matching HLA type were indicated. Study-level points and caveats: Dominating the ex vivo response were TCR beta clonotypes that were CMV-specific and HLA-C-restricted.

Trimming left V 2 bases short and J 6 bases short, with 10 bases between. The CDR3 length is 13 residues. In germline, CDR1 is SGHVS, CDR2 FNYEAQ. TCRdb re-derived calls from the reads in MiXCR, one entry per CDR3 protein. There are roughly 600,000 distinct CDR3 sequences in the sample; 20% to 25% occur only once, and 7.5% to 9% lies in the top ten. Concerning this clonotype itself: Its antigen is currently unknown.

The chain joins TRBV7-6 to TRBJ1-1; tentative D call: TRBD1 (6 bases). The source material was CD8+ T cells from PBMCs. This receptor was obtained from a human donor in good health (CMV status not recorded). Some clones in this sample may be carry-over from other donors' samples. CDR3 protein: CASSLNPGAEAFF. The DNA for the CDR3 is TGTGCCAGCAGCTTAAATCCAGGGGCTGAAGCTTTCTTT. Supplemented by reference TRBV7-6 and TRBJ1-1, the full variable domain reads GAGVSQSPRYKVTKRGQDVALRCDPISGHVSLYWYRQALGQGPEFLTYFNYEAQQDKSGLPNDRFSAERPEGSISTLTIQRTEQRDSAMYRCASSLNPGAEAFFGQGTRLTVV.